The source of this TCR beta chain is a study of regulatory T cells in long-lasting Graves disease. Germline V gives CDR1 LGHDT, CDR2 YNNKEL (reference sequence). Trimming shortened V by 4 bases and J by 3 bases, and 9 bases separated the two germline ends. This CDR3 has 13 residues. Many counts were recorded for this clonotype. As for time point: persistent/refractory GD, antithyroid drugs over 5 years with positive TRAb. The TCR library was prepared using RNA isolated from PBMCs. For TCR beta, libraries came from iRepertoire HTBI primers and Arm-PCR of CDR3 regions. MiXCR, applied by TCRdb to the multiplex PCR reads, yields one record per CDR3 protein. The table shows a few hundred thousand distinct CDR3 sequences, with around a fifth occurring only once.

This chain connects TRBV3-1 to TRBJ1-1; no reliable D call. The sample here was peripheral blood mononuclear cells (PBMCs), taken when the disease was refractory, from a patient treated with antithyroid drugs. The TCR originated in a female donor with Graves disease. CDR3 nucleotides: TGTGCCAGCAGCCCCTCCGTGGACACTGAAGCTTTCTTT. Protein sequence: CASSPSVDTEAFF.